The present T cell receptor beta chain was sequenced within a study of CD8+CD57+ T cells in acquired aplastic anemia. Study-wide context: The DNA of sorted CD4+ and CD8+ cells averaged roughly 3.2 ug.

Selection for sequencing was limited to patients who had shown CD8+CD57+ cell expansion by flow cytometry. This CDR3 has 13 amino acids. V lost 5 bases and J 4 bases, leaving 12 bases between the germline ends. Germline CDR1 reads SGHTA; CDR2 reads FQGNSA. Profiling of TCR beta VDJ combinations and CDR3 sequences used genomic DNA as template. Using its own MiXCR run on the reads, TCRdb lists one record per CDR3 protein. The sample carries 200,000 to 250,000 distinct CDR3 sequences, 65% recorded once. The clonotype originates from a human donor with aplastic anemia. Material for sequencing was sorted CD4+, CD8+, or CD8+CD57+ T cells (not recorded which) from PBMCs. This chain connects TRBV7-2 to TRBJ2-7; D uncertain. CDR3 loop: CASSPTAAYEQYF. In DNA form, the CDR3 reads TGTGCCAGCAGCCCCACCGCCGCTTACGAGCAGTACTTC.